Listed below are T cell receptor beta chains from one sample, sequenced in a study of identical twins. Each CDR3 protein gets one entry after TCRdb re-called the 5' RACE reads with MiXCR. The table includes fewer than 250,000 distinct CDR3 sequences, around a tenth detected once. Sequences were obtained from memory (CD45RO+) T cells sorted from blood. The source of these receptors is a woman aged 18-35 years in good health. Each CDR3 is given with its conserved first and last residue. The D gene is left open where the match is weak. Not all rows give a size; the values are once, few, many and, for expanded clones, a class.

D gene | clone size | J gene | V gene | CDR3 protein | CDR3 DNA
. | few | TRBJ1-5 | TRBV28 | CASSLPWFRTQHF | TGTGCCAGCAGTCTCCCCTGGTTCCGGACCCAGCATTTT
. | . | TRBJ1-2 | TRBV3-1 | CASSQDNRVGGYTF | TGTGCCAGCAGCCAAGATAACAGGGTAGGCGGCTACACCTTC
. | many | TRBJ1-3 | TRBV5-1 | CASSSTTDGNTIYF | TGCGCCAGCAGCTCTACAACGGACGGAAACACCATATATTTT
. | . | TRBJ2-6 | TRBV30 | CAWSRQDTGANVLTF | TGTGCCTGGAGCCGTCAGGACACTGGGGCCAACGTCCTGACTTTC
. | few | TRBJ2-1 | TRBV29-1 | CSVHVYNEQFF | TGCAGCGTCCATGTGTACAATGAGCAGTTCTTC
. | few | TRBJ1-1 | TRBV10-2 | CASRPGHLNTEAFF | TGCGCCAGCAGACCGGGACACCTTAACACTGAAGCTTTCTTT
. | . | TRBJ1-1 | TRBV5-4 | CASSLVLGRWGTEAFF | TGTGCCAGCAGCCTCGTCTTGGGCAGATGGGGCACTGAAGCTTTCTTT
TRBD2 | . | TRBJ2-5 | TRBV11-2 | CASTPLAGAQETQYF | TGTGCCAGCACCCCGCTAGCGGGGGCACAAGAGACCCAGTACTTC
. | many | TRBJ2-7 | TRBV5-1 | CASSLEVNEQYF | TGCGCCAGCAGCTTGGAGGTTAACGAGCAGTACTTC
. | few | TRBJ1-1 | TRBV5-1 | CASSAQGGNTEAFF | TGCGCCAGCAGCGCGCAGGGCGGGAACACTGAAGCTTTCTTT
TRBD2 | . | TRBJ2-1 | TRBV6-1 | CASRRRGGDNEQFF | TGTGCCAGCAGGCGACGGGGGGGTGACAATGAGCAGTTCTTC
. | few | TRBJ2-4 | TRBV29-1 | CSVEVVARLAKNIQYF | TGCAGCGTTGAGGTCGTGGCTAGGCTAGCCAAAAACATTCAGTACTTC
TRBD2 | few | TRBJ2-4 | TRBV5-6 | CASSRGGSKNIQYF | TGTGCCAGCAGCCGCGGGGGATCCAAAAACATTCAGTACTTC
TRBD1 | many | TRBJ1-2 | TRBV12-3/TRBV12-4 | CASSVGHRGVYGYTF | TGTGCCAGCAGCGTGGGGCACAGGGGAGTCTATGGCTACACCTTC
. | many | TRBJ2-3 | TRBV12-3/TRBV12-4 | CASSLAGDTQYF | TGTGCCAGCAGTTTAGCGGGGGATACGCAGTATTTT
. | . | TRBJ2-3 | TRBV19 | CASGAGRATDTQYF | TGTGCCAGTGGTGCGGGCAGGGCGACAGATACGCAGTATTTT
. | many | TRBJ2-1 | TRBV3-1 | CASSRGGTQFF | TGTGCCAGCAGCCGAGGGGGGACTCAGTTCTTC
. | few | TRBJ2-3 | TRBV29-1 | CSVGPDTQYF | TGCAGCGTGGGGCCAGATACGCAGTATTTT
. | few | TRBJ2-5 | TRBV20-1 | CSARDNLAQYF | TGCAGTGCTAGAGATAACTTGGCCCAGTACTTC
TRBD1 | many | TRBJ2-1 | TRBV7-2 | CASSVQGALNEQFF | TGTGCCAGCAGCGTACAGGGGGCCCTCAATGAGCAGTTCTTC
. | . | TRBJ1-2 | TRBV7-8 | CASSLAAWGRAGYTF | TGTGCCAGCAGCTTAGCGGCTTGGGGAAGGGCTGGCTACACCTTC
. | few | TRBJ2-3 | TRBV7-8 | CASSPVGGFTDTQYF | TGTGCCAGCAGCCCCGTCGGGGGATTCACAGATACGCAGTATTTT
. | . | TRBJ2-7 | TRBV10-3 | CAISETNYEQYF | TGTGCCATCAGTGAAACCAACTACGAGCAGTACTTC
. | . | TRBJ1-1 | TRBV2 | CASRPESGRTEAFF | TGTGCCAGCAGGCCCGAATCAGGAAGGACTGAAGCTTTCTTT
. | . | TRBJ2-1 | TRBV6-2/TRBV6-3 | CASSYWGDEQFF | TGTGCCAGCAGTTACTGGGGGGATGAGCAGTTCTTC
. | many | TRBJ1-1 | TRBV6-5 | CASSSPGESTEAFF | TGTGCCAGCAGTTCCCCGGGAGAGAGCACTGAAGCTTTCTTT
. | few | TRBJ1-1 | TRBV20-1 | CSATGRLILNTEAFF | TGCAGTGCTACGGGCCGACTTATCTTGAACACTGAAGCTTTCTTT
TRBD2 | . | TRBJ2-5 | TRBV5-1 | CASSRLASGGEETQYF | TGCGCCAGCAGCCGGTTGGCTAGCGGGGGAGAAGAGACCCAGTACTTC
. | few | TRBJ2-1 | TRBV11-2 | CASSPSRWGVRVYNEQFF | TGTGCCAGCAGCCCCTCCCGGTGGGGGGTGCGGGTTTACAATGAGCAGTTCTTC
. | . | TRBJ2-7 | TRBV5-6 | CASSYGLRGGDYEQYF | TGTGCCAGCAGCTACGGCTTAAGGGGCGGGGACTACGAGCAGTACTTC
TRBD1 | few | TRBJ2-7 | TRBV5-1 | CASSSDRDRGIYEQYF | TGCGCCAGCAGCTCCGACCGGGACAGGGGAATCTACGAGCAGTACTTC
TRBD1 | many | TRBJ2-1 | TRBV5-5 | CASTGTGNYNEQFF | TGTGCCAGCACCGGGACAGGGAACTACAATGAGCAGTTCTTC
. | many | TRBJ2-2 | TRBV5-6 | CASSLLGPTGELFF | TGTGCCAGCAGCTTACTAGGGCCCACCGGGGAGCTGTTTTTT
. | few | TRBJ2-1 | TRBV25-1 | CASSVINEQFF | TGTGCCAGCAGTGTTATCAATGAGCAGTTCTTC
. | . | TRBJ2-7 | TRBV19 | CASSRADAISYEQYF | TGTGCCAGTAGTAGGGCGGATGCCATATCATACGAGCAGTACTTC
TRBD1 | . | TRBJ1-2 | TRBV6-1 | CASSLRTGNYGYTF | TGTGCCAGCAGTCTCCGGACAGGGAACTATGGCTACACCTTC
. | few | TRBJ2-1 | TRBV20-1 | CSARPSTDEQFF | TGCAGTGCTAGACCTAGTACGGATGAGCAGTTCTTC
. | few | TRBJ2-1 | TRBV7-9 | CASGGTSYNEQFF | TGTGCCAGCGGCGGAACATCCTACAATGAGCAGTTCTTC
TRBD2 | . | TRBJ2-5 | TRBV29-1 | CSVVTGSGAGGIFQETQYF | TGCAGCGTTGTCACAGGGAGTGGAGCGGGAGGTATTTTCCAAGAGACCCAGTACTTC
. | few | TRBJ1-4 | TRBV5-1 | CASSRGVANEKLFF | TGCGCCAGCAGCCGGGGTGTAGCTAATGAAAAACTGTTTTTT
. | . | TRBJ2-7 | TRBV20-1 | CSARDGAGRSYEQYF | TGCAGTGCTAGAGATGGGGCGGGGCGCTCCTACGAGCAGTACTTC